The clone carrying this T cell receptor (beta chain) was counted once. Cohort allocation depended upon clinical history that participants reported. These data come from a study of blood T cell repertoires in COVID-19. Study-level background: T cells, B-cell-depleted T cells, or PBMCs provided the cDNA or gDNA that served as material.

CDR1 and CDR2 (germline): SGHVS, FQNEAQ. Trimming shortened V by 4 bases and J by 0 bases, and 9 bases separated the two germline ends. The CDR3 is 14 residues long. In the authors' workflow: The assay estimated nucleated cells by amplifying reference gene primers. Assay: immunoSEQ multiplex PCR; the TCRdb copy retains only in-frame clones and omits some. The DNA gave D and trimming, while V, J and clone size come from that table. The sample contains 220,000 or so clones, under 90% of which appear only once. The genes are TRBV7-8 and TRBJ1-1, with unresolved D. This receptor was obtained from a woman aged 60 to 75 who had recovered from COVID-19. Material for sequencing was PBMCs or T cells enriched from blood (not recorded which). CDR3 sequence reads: CASSSRTLNTEAFF. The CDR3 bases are TGTGCCAGCAGCTCGAGAACCCTGAACACTGAAGCTTTCTTT.